This T cell receptor beta chain came from a study of CD8+ T cells in alopecia areata. As for the study in general: Percentage of affected scalp area was the basis on which treated patients' severity was scored. Whole-study results and caveats: Tofacitinib yielded significantly lower scalp clonality and fewer expanded CD8+ clones among the top 100.

V lost 2 bases and J lost 3; bases outside the gene matches: 8. The CDR3 runs 17 residues. Germline CDR1 reads MNHNS; CDR2 reads SASEGT. This sample's treatment: oral pan-JAK inhibitor, 5-10 mg twice daily. Following RNA extraction, reverse transcription yielded cDNA that acted as the sequencing template. The assay was immunoSEQ multiplex PCR, and TCRdb's table has in-frame clones only and misses some. The sample yields around 140,000 clones, 85% to 90% seen once. With respect to this clone: The antigen is unknown.

The genes are TRBV6-1 and TRBJ2-3, with 10 bases matching TRBD2. This TCR derives from a human donor with alopecia areata. The specimen comprised CD8+ T cells sorted from blood, sampled at week 4, from a patient treated with tofacitinib. The CDR3 region is CASSEWRLAGVTDTQYF. The CDR3, as DNA: TGTGCCAGCAGTGAATGGCGGCTAGCGGGGGTGACAGATACGCAGTATTTT.